A selection of T cell receptor beta chains follows, all from one sample in a study of cytomegalovirus exposure and HLA in healthy donors. TCRdb keeps only in-frame clones here, not all; method: immunoSEQ multiplex PCR. The sample holds some 84,000 clones. The sample taken for sequencing was PBMCs. All receptors derive from a man in his forties or fifties in good health and CMV-seronegative. Both conserved end residues are part of each CDR3. Fields, in order: CDR3 DNA, CDR3 protein, J gene, V gene, D gene. D genes are given only for firm matches.

TGTGCCAGCACCCGGGGAGTCGGGGAGCTGTTTTTT	CASTRGVGELFF	TRBJ2-2	TRBV5-4	.
TGTGCCAGCCGAAGGGGACTAAGTAATTCACCCCTCCACTTT	CASRRGLSNSPLHF	TRBJ1-6	TRBV2	.
TGTGCCAGCAGCTTAGGACTAGCGGTCGACAATGAGCAGTTCTTC	CASSLGLAVDNEQFF	TRBJ2-1	TRBV7-9	TRBD2
TGTGCCAGCAGCTTGGCCGCCGTTCGGGGGGATCTTTGGTACGAGCAGTACTTC	CASSLAAVRGDLWYEQYF	TRBJ2-7	TRBV7-2	TRBD2
TGTGCCAGCAGTTTAAATCCGGACAGCACTAATGAAAAACTGTTTTTT	CASSLNPDSTNEKLFF	TRBJ1-4	TRBV28	.
TGTGCCAGTAGCTCACAGGGGAACACTGAAGCTTTCTTT	CASSSQGNTEAFF	TRBJ1-1	TRBV19	.
TGTGCCAGCCGCGGGGGAATGAACACTGAAGCTTTCTTT	CASRGGMNTEAFF	TRBJ1-1	TRBV16	.
TGTGCCTGGAATTCGGGTAGCACAGATACGCAGTATTTT	CAWNSGSTDTQYF	TRBJ2-3	TRBV30	.
TGTGCTATCCTCTTCTACCCCTTC	CAILFYPF	TRBJ1-2	TRBV11-2	.
TGTGCCAGCCGAGCTGATCCAACTAATGAAAAACTGTTTTTT	CASRADPTNEKLFF	TRBJ1-4	TRBV2	.
TGTGCCAGCAGCTTATCTCGAGGAGGGTCCTATAATTCACCCCTCCACTTT	CASSLSRGGSYNSPLHF	TRBJ1-6	TRBV7-9	.
TGTGCCTGGAGTCAGATTGGAAACACCATATATTTT	CAWSQIGNTIYF	TRBJ1-3	TRBV30	.
TGTGCCAGCAGCGTAGTACCAGGGCTGATTAGCACAGATACGCAGTATTTT	CASSVVPGLISTDTQYF	TRBJ2-3	TRBV9	.
TGTGCCAGCAGCGAATTGTTCGGCCAGAGGGTTGAAGCTTTCTTT	CASSELFGQRVEAFF	TRBJ1-1	TRBV7-8	.
TGTGCCAGCAGCTCCAGGACAGGGGGAGGCACTGAAGCTTTCTTT	CASSSRTGGGTEAFF	TRBJ1-1	TRBV7-2	TRBD1
TGTGCCAGTAGCCAAACAGGGGTGGACACTGAAGCTTTCTTT	CASSQTGVDTEAFF	TRBJ1-1	TRBV19	TRBD1
TGCAGCGTTGACGGGGGAACTGAAGCTTTCTTT	CSVDGGTEAFF	TRBJ1-1	TRBV29-1	.
TGCGCCAGCAGACCCGGGACAGGGCCCCTAGCCAAAAACATTCAGTACTTC	CASRPGTGPLAKNIQYF	TRBJ2-4	TRBV4-1	TRBD1
TGTGCCAGCAGTGAAATTTCGAGCTCCTACAATGAGCAGTTCTTC	CASSEISSSYNEQFF	TRBJ2-1	TRBV2	.
TGTGCCAGCAGCTGGGACTTTAATTCCTACGAGCAGTACTTC	CASSWDFNSYEQYF	TRBJ2-7	TRBV7-9	.
TGTGCCAGCAGTTTACGACTCCGGGACAGTTCCTACGAGCAGTACTTC	CASSLRLRDSSYEQYF	TRBJ2-7	TRBV28	TRBD1
TGTGCCAGCTCACCGACGAGGAGCTATGGCTACACCTTC	CASSPTRSYGYTF	TRBJ1-2	TRBV18	.
TGTGCCAGCAGCTTAGGGGACAGGAGCAGCCATAGCAATCAGCCCCAGCATTTT	CASSLGDRSSHSNQPQHF	TRBJ1-5	TRBV7-9	TRBD1
TGCAGCGTTCAGGGGCCGTATTCCTACGAGCAGTACTTC	CSVQGPYSYEQYF	TRBJ2-7	TRBV29-1	.
TGCGCCAGCAGCCAAGTGGCAGGGGTTAGCTCCTACAATGAGCAGTTCTTC	CASSQVAGVSSYNEQFF	TRBJ2-1	TRBV4-1	.
TGTGCCAGCAGCTTGCCCGGACGAGGGGAGCAGTACTTC	CASSLPGRGEQYF	TRBJ2-7	TRBV5-4	.
TGTGCCAGCAGCTTTTGGGCCGACAGGGAACCTGGAAACACCATATATTTT	CASSFWADREPGNTIYF	TRBJ1-3	TRBV7-2	TRBD1
TGTGCCAGCACGTGGCAGGGGGCTGCGGGGGCCAACGTCCTGACTTTC	CASTWQGAAGANVLTF	TRBJ2-6	TRBV28	TRBD1
TGTGCCTGGGGCCGAACAGGGTCTAGCACAGATACGCAGTATTTT	CAWGRTGSSTDTQYF	TRBJ2-3	TRBV30	.
TGTGCCAGCAGCGTAGAACCCAACCCCCAGTATAATTCACCCCTCCACTTT	CASSVEPNPQYNSPLHF	TRBJ1-6	TRBV9	.
TGTGCCAGCAGCTTAGGCTTTCCGTCCCGGGTGGATTCACCCCTCCACTTT	CASSLGFPSRVDSPLHF	TRBJ1-6	TRBV7-9	.
TGTGCCAGCAGCTTAGTCTTGGCAGGGGCGGATGGCTACACCTTC	CASSLVLAGADGYTF	TRBJ1-2	TRBV7-9	.
TGTGCCTGGAGTAGGGTGACAGGGACGATATCCAAAAACATTCAGTACTTC	CAWSRVTGTISKNIQYF	TRBJ2-4	TRBV30	TRBD1
TGTGCCAGTAGTAAGGGAATTAGCGGGGGCCAAGTCTTC	CASSKGISGGQVF	TRBJ2-1	TRBV19	TRBD2
TGTGCCAGCAGCTCGGCAGGTTGGGGCCCCACTTCACCCCTCCACTTT	CASSSAGWGPTSPLHF	TRBJ1-6	TRBV9	.
TGTGCCTGGGGATATTCAGGCACGCAGTATTTT	CAWGYSGTQYF	TRBJ2-3	TRBV30	.
TGTGCCATCAGGTTGACAGGGGGCGCGTCTGGCTACACCTTC	CAIRLTGGASGYTF	TRBJ1-2	TRBV10-3	TRBD1
TGTGCCAGCAGTTTCCGACAAGCAGCCTACGAGCAGTACTTC	CASSFRQAAYEQYF	TRBJ2-7	TRBV6-6	.
TGCGCCAGCAGCTGGCAGGGTGGCACTGAAGCTTTCTTT	CASSWQGGTEAFF	TRBJ1-1	TRBV5-1	.
TGTGCCAGCAAAACTACGGGACAGGGAGGCAATCAGCCCCAGCATTTT	CASKTTGQGGNQPQHF	TRBJ1-5	TRBV28	TRBD1
TGTGCCAGCAGCTCCGGCTATGGCTACACCTTC	CASSSGYGYTF	TRBJ1-2	TRBV7-2	.
TGCGCCAGCAGCCAAGGGGTATGGGGACAGAACACTGAAGCTTTCTTT	CASSQGVWGQNTEAFF	TRBJ1-1	TRBV4-3	.
TGTGCCAGCAGCTTGCAGGGGACCGGGACTGAAGCTTTCTTT	CASSLQGTGTEAFF	TRBJ1-1	TRBV5-6	.
TGTGCCAGCACCCCAGGGTCTCGGGTCACTGAAGCTTTCTTT	CASTPGSRVTEAFF	TRBJ1-1	TRBV6-1	.
TGTGCCAGCAGTGGAGGGACAGGGGGCCGCGGGCAGTACTTC	CASSGGTGGRGQYF	TRBJ2-7	TRBV2	TRBD1
TGTGCCAGCATTCCCTCTAACAGGGACGAGCAGTACTTC	CASIPSNRDEQYF	TRBJ2-7	TRBV21-1	.
TGCAGCGTTCCTAGCGGGGGGGCCCAAGATACGCAGTATTTT	CSVPSGGAQDTQYF	TRBJ2-3	TRBV29-1	TRBD2
TGTGCCAGCTCCCGCACGGGGGGCATTAGCTATGGCTACACCTTC	CASSRTGGISYGYTF	TRBJ1-2	TRBV2	.
TGTGCCAGTAGTCTCCGGGATCACGATCAGTATGGCTACACCTTC	CASSLRDHDQYGYTF	TRBJ1-2	TRBV19	.
TGTGCCAGCAGTGAAGCAGGGAGCTCCTACGAGCAGTACTTC	CASSEAGSSYEQYF	TRBJ2-7	TRBV6-1	.
TGTGCCAGCAGTGAACAACCGGGTGAAGCCCAGCATTTT	CASSEQPGEAQHF	TRBJ1-5	TRBV28	.
TGTGCCAGCTCATCTCCCAACAGGGCTCCCTTGGCCCAGCATTTT	CASSSPNRAPLAQHF	TRBJ1-5	TRBV18	.
TGTGCCAGCAGCTTAGCGCATGGGACAAACTCCTACAATGAGCAGTTCTTC	CASSLAHGTNSYNEQFF	TRBJ2-1	TRBV7-9	.